The following is a TCR beta chain sequence with its context. Antigen specificity is unknown. Germline V gives CDR1 KGHSH, CDR2 LQKENI. The CDR3 sequence is 15 residues long. V was clipped by 1 base and J by 3 bases, with 12 bases between them. An approximately 130-subject validation cohort, separate from the roughly 680-subject first cohort, supplied the donors. The data are from a study of cytomegalovirus exposure and HLA in healthy donors. Overall study findings and caveats: Overall, under 200 TCR beta chains were annotated as cytomegalovirus-associated. Most TCR sequences were seen very rarely across donors, but some public TCRs occurred in many. It was found in a later analysis that first-cohort TCR clusters tended to co-occur in the 130 or so validation repertoires.

The protocol was immunoSEQ multiplex PCR, while the TCRdb copy is restricted to in-frame clones and leaves out a portion. Here the sample spans more than 95,000 clones, approximately 90% being singletons. The clonotype originates from a man aged 18 to 35 in good health and CMV-seropositive. Sequencing was done on a sample of PBMCs. V is TRBV18 and J is TRBJ1-1, with TRBD1 as a possible D gene (5 bases). The CDR3 coding sequence is TGTGCCAGCTCACCACAGTCAGGGCTCTACACTGAAGCTTTCTTT. Its protein product is CASSPQSGLYTEAFF.